Included here is one TCR beta chain sequence, with context. Investigators isolated RNA and reverse transcribed it into cDNA to act as the sequencing template. Produced via immunoSEQ multiplex PCR; TCRdb's table is partial and in-frame only. The table has 200,000 or so clones, around two fifths seen once; the top ten hold roughly 2.6%. This specimen belongs to a study of CD8+ T cells in alopecia areata. Treatment: oral pan-JAK inhibitor, 5-10 mg twice daily. From alopecia areata patients, lesional scalp punch biopsies and peripheral blood were collected. This specimen consisted of CD4+ T cells sorted from blood, obtained at approximately week 36, from a patient treated with tofacitinib. The TCR was taken from a human donor with alopecia areata.

In DNA form, the CDR3 reads TGTGCCAGCAGTTACTCAAGGGGGACCGGCGAGCAGTACTTC. As protein: CASSYSRGTGEQYF. This chain uses TRBV6-5 with TRBJ2-7; TRBD1 might be the D (6 bases). With 0 bases removed from V and 6 bases from J, the gap between germline ends came to 12 bases. The germline V gene has CDR1 MNHEY and CDR2 SVGAGI. This CDR3 spans 14 amino acids.